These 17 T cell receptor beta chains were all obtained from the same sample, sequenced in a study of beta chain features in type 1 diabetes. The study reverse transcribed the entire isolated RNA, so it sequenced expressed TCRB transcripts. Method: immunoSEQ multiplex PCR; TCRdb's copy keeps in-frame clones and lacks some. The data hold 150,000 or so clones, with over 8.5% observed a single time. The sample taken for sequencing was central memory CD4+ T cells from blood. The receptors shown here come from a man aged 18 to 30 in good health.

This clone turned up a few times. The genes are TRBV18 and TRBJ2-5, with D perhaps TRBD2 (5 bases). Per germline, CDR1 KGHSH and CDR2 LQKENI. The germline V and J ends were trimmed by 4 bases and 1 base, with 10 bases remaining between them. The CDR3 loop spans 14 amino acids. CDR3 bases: TGTGCCAGCTCACGAGCTAGCAGCCAAGAGACCCAGTACTTC. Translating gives CASSRASSQETQYF. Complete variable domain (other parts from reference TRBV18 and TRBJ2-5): NAGVMQNPRHLVRRRGQEARLRCSPMKGHSHVYWYRQLPEEGLKFMVYLQKENIIDESGMPKERFSAEFPKEGPSILRIQQVVRGDSAAYFCASSRASSQETQYFGPGTRLLVL.

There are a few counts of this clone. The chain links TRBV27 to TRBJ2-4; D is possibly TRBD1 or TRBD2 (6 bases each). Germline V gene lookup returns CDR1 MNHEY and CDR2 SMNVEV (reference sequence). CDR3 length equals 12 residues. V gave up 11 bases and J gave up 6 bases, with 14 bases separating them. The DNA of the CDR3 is TGTGCCTCCACGGGGGCGGGAAACATTCAGTACTTC. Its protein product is CASTGAGNIQYF.

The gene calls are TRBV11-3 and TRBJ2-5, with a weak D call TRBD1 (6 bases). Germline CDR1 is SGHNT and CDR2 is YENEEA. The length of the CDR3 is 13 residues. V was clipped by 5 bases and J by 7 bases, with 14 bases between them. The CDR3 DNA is TGTGCCAGCAGCCCAGGGGCCCCCGGGACCCAGTACTTC. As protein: CASSPGAPGTQYF. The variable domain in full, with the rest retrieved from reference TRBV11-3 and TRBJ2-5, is EAGVVQSPRYKIIEKKQPVAFWCNPISGHNTLYWYLQNLGQGPELLIRYENEEAVDDSQLPKDRFSAERLKGVDSTLKIQPAELGDSAVYLCASSPGAPGTQYFGPGTRLLVL.

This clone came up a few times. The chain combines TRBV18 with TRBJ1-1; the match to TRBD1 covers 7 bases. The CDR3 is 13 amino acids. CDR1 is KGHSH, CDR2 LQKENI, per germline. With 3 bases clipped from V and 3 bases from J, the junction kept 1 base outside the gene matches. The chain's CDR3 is CASSPTGDTEAFF. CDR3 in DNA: TGTGCCAGCTCACCTACAGGGGACACTGAAGCTTTCTTT.

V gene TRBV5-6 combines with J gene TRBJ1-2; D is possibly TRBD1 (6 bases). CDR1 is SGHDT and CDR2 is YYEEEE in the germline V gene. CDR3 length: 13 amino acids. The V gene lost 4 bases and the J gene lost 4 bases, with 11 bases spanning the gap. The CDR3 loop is CASSQQGLYGYTF. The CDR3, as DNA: TGTGCCAGCAGCCAGCAGGGGCTCTATGGCTACACCTTC. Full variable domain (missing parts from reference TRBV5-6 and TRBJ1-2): DAGVTQSPTHLIKTRGQQVTLRCSPKSGHDTVSWYQQALGQGPQFIFQYYEEEERQRGNFPDRFSGHQFPNYSSELNVNALLLGDSALYLCASSQQGLYGYTFGSGTRLTVV.

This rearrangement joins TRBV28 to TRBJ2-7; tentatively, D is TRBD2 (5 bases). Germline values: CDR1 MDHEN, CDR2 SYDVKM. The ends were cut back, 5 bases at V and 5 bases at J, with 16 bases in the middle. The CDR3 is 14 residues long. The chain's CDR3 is CASSGGSLRDEQYF. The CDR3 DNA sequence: TGTGCCAGCAGTGGCGGGTCATTGAGGGACGAGCAGTACTTC.

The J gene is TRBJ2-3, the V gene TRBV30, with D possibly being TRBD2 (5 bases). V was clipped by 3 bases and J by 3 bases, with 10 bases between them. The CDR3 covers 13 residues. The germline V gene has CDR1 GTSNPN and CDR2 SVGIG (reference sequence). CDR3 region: CAWRGVLTDTQYF. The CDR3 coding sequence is TGTGCCTGGAGGGGAGTTTTAACAGATACGCAGTATTTT.

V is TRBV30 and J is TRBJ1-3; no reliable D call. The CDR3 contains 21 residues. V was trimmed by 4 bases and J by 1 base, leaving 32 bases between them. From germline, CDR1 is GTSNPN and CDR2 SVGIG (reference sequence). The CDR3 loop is CAWTRLVGPRESPISGNTIYF. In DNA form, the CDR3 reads TGTGCCTGGACCCGACTGGTAGGCCCTCGGGAGTCTCCCATTTCTGGAAACACCATATATTTT.

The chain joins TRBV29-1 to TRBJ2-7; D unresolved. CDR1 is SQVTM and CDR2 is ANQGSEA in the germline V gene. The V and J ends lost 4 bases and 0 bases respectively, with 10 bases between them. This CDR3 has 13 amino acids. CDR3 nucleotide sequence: TGCAGCGTTGTTCCCGTCCGCTCCTACGAGCAGTACTTC. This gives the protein CSVVPVRSYEQYF.

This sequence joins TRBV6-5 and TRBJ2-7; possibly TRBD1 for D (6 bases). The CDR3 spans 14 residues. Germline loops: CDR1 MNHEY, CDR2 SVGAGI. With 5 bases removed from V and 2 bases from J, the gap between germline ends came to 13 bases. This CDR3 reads CASSRTVKTYEQYF. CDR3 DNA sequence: TGTGCCAGCAGTCGGACAGTCAAAACCTACGAGCAGTACTTC.

The CDR3 DNA follows: TGTGCCAGCTCACCCACAGGGACCTTAAATTCACCCCTCCACTTT. Translating it yields CASSPTGTLNSPLHF. The J gene is TRBJ1-6, the V gene TRBV18; a weak D match, TRBD1 (6 bases). Trimming stripped 3 bases from V and 7 bases from J, with 13 bases between. CDR1 and CDR2 from the germline V gene are KGHSH and LQKENI. CDR3 length: 15 residues.

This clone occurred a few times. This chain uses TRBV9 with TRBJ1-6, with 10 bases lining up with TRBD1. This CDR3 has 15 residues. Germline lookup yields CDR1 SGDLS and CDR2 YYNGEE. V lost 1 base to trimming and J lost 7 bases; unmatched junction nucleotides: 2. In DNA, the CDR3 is TGTGCCAGCAGCGTACTGACAGGGGGCAATTCACCCCTCCACTTT. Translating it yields CASSVLTGGNSPLHF.

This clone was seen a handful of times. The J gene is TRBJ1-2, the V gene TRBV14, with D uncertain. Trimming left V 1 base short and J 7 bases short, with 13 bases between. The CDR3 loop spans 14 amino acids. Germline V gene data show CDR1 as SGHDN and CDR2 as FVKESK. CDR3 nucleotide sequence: TGTGCCAGCAGCCAAGGATCGTCGGATTTTGGCTACACCTTC. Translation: CASSQGSSDFGYTF.

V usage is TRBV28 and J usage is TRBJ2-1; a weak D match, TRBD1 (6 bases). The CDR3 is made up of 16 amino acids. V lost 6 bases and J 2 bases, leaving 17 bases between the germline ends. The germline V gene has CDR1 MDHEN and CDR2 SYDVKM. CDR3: CASSRTVAGAYNEQFF. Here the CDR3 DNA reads TGTGCCAGCAGCCGAACCGTGGCAGGGGCCTACAATGAGCAGTTCTTC. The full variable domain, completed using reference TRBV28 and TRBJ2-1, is DVKVTQSSRYLVKRTGEKVFLECVQDMDHENMFWYRQDPGLGLRLIYFSYDVKMKEKGDIPEGYSVSREKKERFSLILESASTNQTSMYLCASSRTVAGAYNEQFFGPGTRLTVL.

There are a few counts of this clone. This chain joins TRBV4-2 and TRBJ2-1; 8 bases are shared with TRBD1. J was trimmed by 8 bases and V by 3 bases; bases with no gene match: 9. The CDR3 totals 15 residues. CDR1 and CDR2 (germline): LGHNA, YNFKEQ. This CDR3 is CASSQDPDREDEQFF. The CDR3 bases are TGTGCCAGCAGCCAGGACCCGGACAGGGAGGATGAGCAGTTCTTC.

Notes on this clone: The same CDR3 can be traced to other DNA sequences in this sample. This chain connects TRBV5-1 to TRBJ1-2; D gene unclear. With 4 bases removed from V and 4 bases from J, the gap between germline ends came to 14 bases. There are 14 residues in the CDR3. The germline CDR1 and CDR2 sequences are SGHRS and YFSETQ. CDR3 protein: CASSPATGSYGYTF. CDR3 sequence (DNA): TGCGCCAGCAGCCCGGCCACGGGTTCCTATGGCTACACCTTC.

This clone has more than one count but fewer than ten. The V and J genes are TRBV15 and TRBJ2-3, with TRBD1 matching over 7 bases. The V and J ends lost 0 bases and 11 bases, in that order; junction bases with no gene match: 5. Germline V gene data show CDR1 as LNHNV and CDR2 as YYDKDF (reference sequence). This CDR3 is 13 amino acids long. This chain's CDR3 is CATSRDPGGGQYF. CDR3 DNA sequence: TGTGCCACCAGCAGAGACCCAGGGGGTGGGCAGTATTTT.